This T cell receptor (beta chain) was captured by sequencing in a study of CD8+ T cells in alopecia areata. Across the study: It was oral tofacitinib, at 5 to 10 mg twice daily, that treated patients received. Tofacitinib ran 6 to 18 months, followed by 6 months off drug. Scoring treated patients' severity relied on the percentage of scalp area affected.

Stated treatment: oral pan-JAK inhibitor, 5-10 mg twice daily. Both peripheral blood and punch biopsies of lesional scalp skin were obtained from patients who had alopecia areata. The CDR3 runs to 14 residues. CDR1 SGDLS and CDR2 YYNGEE come from the germline V gene. V was cut by 0 bases and J by 5 bases, with 9 bases left in between. The authors extracted RNA and reverse transcribed it into cDNA as the sequencing template. Repertoires were generated with immunoSEQ multiplex PCR, while TCRdb's copy carries only in-frame clones and drops some. The data contain roughly 64,000 clones, 46% of them seen just once; the ten biggest clones take up about 20%.

The source was CD8+ T cells sorted from blood, collected at roughly week 36, from a patient treated with tofacitinib. The chain combines TRBV9 with TRBJ1-5, with unresolved D. This clonotype was sampled from a human donor with alopecia areata. In DNA, the CDR3 is TGTGCCAGCAGCGTAGGATCAGCTGATCAGCCCCAGCATTTT. Translating gives CASSVGSADQPQHF. The full variable domain, its missing parts supplied by reference TRBV9 and TRBJ1-5, is DSGVTQTPKHLITATGQRVTLRCSPRSGDLSVYWYQQSLDQGLQFLIQYYNGEERAKGNILERFSAQQFPDLHSELNLSSLELGDSALYFCASSVGSADQPQHFGDGTRLSIL.